These 26 T cell receptor beta chains share one sample of origin, sequenced in a study of T cell changes during pregnancy in multiple sclerosis. Clones were read by immunoSEQ multiplex PCR, and TCRdb kept only the in-frame ones, dropping some. The sample carries nearly 110,000 clones, about 89% recorded once. The material sequenced was peripheral blood, taken before pregnancy. The origin of the receptors is a female donor with multiple sclerosis, enrolled in a pregnancy study.

The chain uses TRBV9 and TRBJ2-7, with TRBD2 identical over 8 bases. This CDR3 contains 15 residues. Germline loops: CDR1 SGDLS, CDR2 YYNGEE. J was trimmed by 1 base and V by 2 bases; bases with no gene match: 5. The CDR3 spells CASSVKAGVSYEQYF. Here the CDR3 DNA reads TGTGCCAGCAGCGTTAAAGCGGGAGTGTCCTACGAGCAGTACTTC.

This sequence joins TRBV28 and TRBJ1-5; D possibly corresponds to TRBD1 (5 bases). The germline V gene encodes CDR1 MDHEN and CDR2 SYDVKM. Trimming removed 10 bases from V and 3 bases from J, with 10 bases in between. This CDR3 is 12 amino acids long. CDR3 bases: TGTGCCATCCAGGGTTTCAATCAGCCCCAGCATTTT. Translating it yields CAIQGFNQPQHF.

J is TRBJ1-3 and V is TRBV30; a weak D match, TRBD1 (5 bases). V was shortened by 0 bases and J by 3 bases, with 15 bases between the two germline ends. The CDR3 spans 16 residues. CDR1 and CDR2 from the germline V gene are GTSNPN and SVGIG (reference sequence). CDR3 amino acids: CAWSVVGAKGGNTIYF. Here the CDR3 DNA reads TGTGCCTGGAGTGTGGTTGGGGCGAAGGGTGGAAACACCATATATTTT.

The chain is built from TRBV5-4 and TRBJ2-1; 8 positions agree with TRBD2. Germline loops: CDR1 SGHNT, CDR2 YYREEE (reference sequence). The CDR3 consists of 16 residues. The V and J ends lost 4 bases and 6 bases, in that order; junction bases with no gene match: 12. CDR3 sequence (DNA): TGTGCCAGCAGCACCGGAGGGACTAGTAGGAGCAATGAGCAGTTCTTC. Protein product: CASSTGGTSRSNEQFF.

This chain links TRBV15 with TRBJ1-1, with a weak D call TRBD1 (5 bases). V lost 3 bases and J lost 5, with 22 bases in between. Germline lookup yields CDR1 LNHNV and CDR2 YYDKDF (reference sequence). The CDR3 covers 17 residues. CDR3 nucleotides: TGTGCCACCAGCAGGGGGGATAGCGGCAGGGTGAGGACTGAAGCTTTCTTT. Its protein is CATSRGDSGRVRTEAFF.

This clone was found once. V and J are TRBV27 and TRBJ1-4; the D gene is possibly TRBD1 (6 bases). Germline V lookup: CDR1 MNHEY, CDR2 SMNVEV (reference sequence). CDR3 length equals 14 residues. The V gene lost 3 bases and the J gene lost 6 bases, with 11 bases spanning the gap. CDR3 sequence: CASSFYRDHEKLFF. As DNA, the CDR3 is TGTGCCAGCAGTTTTTACAGGGATCATGAAAAACTGTTTTTT.

The rearrangement joins TRBV7-2 to TRBJ2-1, with TRBD2 matching over 12 bases. CDR3 length: 16 residues. Germline lookup yields CDR1 SGHTA and CDR2 FQGNSA. V shed 2 bases and J 7 bases; nucleotides not matched to a gene: 6. As DNA, the CDR3 is TGTGCCAGCAGCTTAACCCGACTAGCGGGGGTAAATGAGCAGTTCTTC. Encoded protein: CASSLTRLAGVNEQFF.

The rearrangement uses TRBV5-1 and TRBJ2-1, with 14 bases fitting TRBD2. The V segment lost 6 bases and the J segment 13 bases; nucleotides outside the gene matches: 15. Germline assignment: CDR1 SGHRS and CDR2 YFSETQ. The CDR3 extends over 16 amino acids. The CDR3 reads CASNQRGLAGVGGQFF. CDR3 DNA sequence: TGCGCCAGCAACCAGAGGGGACTAGCGGGAGTAGGGGGACAGTTCTTC.

In DNA form, the CDR3 reads TGTGCCAGCAGCTTAGGCTGGGGAGGCTCATACAATGAGCAGTTCTTC. Amino acid sequence: CASSLGWGGSYNEQFF. The chain employs TRBV7-9 and TRBJ2-1, with D perhaps matching TRBD2 (6 bases). This CDR3 has 16 residues. V was trimmed by 1 base and J by 4 bases, leaving 14 bases between them. Germline loops: CDR1 SEHNR, CDR2 FQNEAQ (reference sequence). The full variable domain, in which reference TRBV7-9 and TRBJ2-1 provide the parts outside the CDR3, is DTGVSQNPRHKITKRGQNVTFRCDPISEHNRLYWYRQTLGQGPEFLTYFQNEAQLEKSRLLSDRFSAERPKGSFSTLEIQRTEQGDSAMYLCASSLGWGGSYNEQFFGPGTRLTVL.

The gene calls are TRBV27 and TRBJ2-7; 11 bases align to TRBD2. CDR1 and CDR2 from the germline V gene are MNHEY and SMNVEV (reference sequence). This CDR3 spans 12 amino acids. The V segment lost 5 bases and the J segment 7 bases; nucleotides outside the gene matches: 1. Here the CDR3 reads CASSRLAGEQYF. The CDR3 bases are TGTGCCAGCAGTCGACTAGCGGGGGAGCAGTACTTC.

This chain joins TRBV7-2 and TRBJ1-1, with D possibly matching TRBD1 (6 bases). CDR1 is SGHTA and CDR2 is FQGNSA in the germline V gene. This CDR3 spans 14 amino acids. Trimming shortened V by 5 bases and J by 0 bases, and 10 bases separated the two germline ends. CDR3: CASSPPGVNTEAFF. In DNA form, the CDR3 reads TGTGCCAGCAGCCCGCCAGGGGTGAACACTGAAGCTTTCTTT.

The J gene is TRBJ1-1, the V gene TRBV9; 9 nucleotides match TRBD1. CDR1 SGDLS and CDR2 YYNGEE come from the germline V gene. V trimming: 3 bases; J trimming: 0 bases; junction bases outside the gene matches: 3. This CDR3 is 15 amino acids long. The DNA of the CDR3 is TGTGCCAGCAGCGCAGGGACAGGGCTGAACACTGAAGCTTTCTTT. It yields the protein CASSAGTGLNTEAFF.

The chain is built from TRBV6-1 and TRBJ2-5, with D possibly TRBD1 on 6 matching bases. V dropped 8 bases and J dropped 3 bases, with 16 bases sitting between them. From germline, CDR1 is MNHNS and CDR2 SASEGT. CDR3 size: 14 residues. CDR3 sequence reads: CASGGGGHEETQYF. CDR3 DNA sequence: TGTGCCAGCGGGGGCGGCGGACACGAAGAGACCCAGTACTTC.

The V and J genes are TRBV30 and TRBJ1-6; 8 bases agree with TRBD1. The trim removed 0 bases at V and 14 bases at J, leaving 9 bases unmatched. Germline values: CDR1 GTSNPN, CDR2 SVGIG (reference sequence). This CDR3 is 14 amino acids long. The CDR3 reads CAWSVLAGGQTLHF. The CDR3 DNA sequence: TGTGCCTGGAGTGTACTGGCAGGGGGCCAGACCCTCCACTTT.

The rearrangement uses TRBV29-1 and TRBJ1-1; TRBD1 aligns across 7 bases. V lost 7 bases, J lost 3 bases, and 8 bases stayed unmatched. The CDR3 contains 13 residues. Germline loops: CDR1 SQVTM, CDR2 ANQGSEA. The CDR3 protein is CSGRQGSDTEAFF. CDR3 sequence (DNA): TGCAGCGGTAGACAGGGATCGGACACTGAAGCTTTCTTT. Full variable domain (missing parts from reference TRBV29-1 and TRBJ1-1): SAVISQKPSRDICQRGTSLTIQCQVDSQVTMMFWYRQQPGQSLTLIATANQGSEATYESGFVIDKFPISRPNLTFSTLTVSNMSPEDSSIYLCSGRQGSDTEAFFGQGTRLTVV.

This chain joins TRBV27 and TRBJ2-3; no reliable D call. This CDR3 spans 15 amino acids. Trimming removed 1 base at V and 0 bases at J, with 8 bases between. CDR1 MNHEY and CDR2 SMNVEV come from the germline V gene (reference sequence). The CDR3 reads CASSLWAGSTDTQYF. The CDR3 bases are TGTGCCAGCAGTTTATGGGCAGGTAGCACAGATACGCAGTATTTT.

The chain is built from TRBV29-1 and TRBJ2-5; D is possibly TRBD2 (5 bases). Germline V gene lookup returns CDR1 SQVTM and CDR2 ANQGSEA. Trimming removed 6 bases at V and 2 bases at J, with 16 bases between. The length of the CDR3 is 14 residues. This chain's CDR3 is CSVTPARGQETQYF. DNA for the CDR3: TGCAGCGTCACCCCGGCCCGGGGACAAGAGACCCAGTACTTC.

V is TRBV13 and J is TRBJ2-2, with D hard to call. The germline V gene has CDR1 PRHDT and CDR2 FYEKMQ (reference sequence). The V gene lost 3 bases and the J gene lost 6 bases, with 8 bases spanning the gap. The CDR3 has 13 residues. CDR3: CASSFEMAGELFF. The DNA for the CDR3 is TGTGCCAGCAGCTTTGAGATGGCCGGGGAGCTGTTTTTT.

This chain joins TRBV7-3 and TRBJ2-1; TRBD1 is a possible D gene (5 bases). CDR3 length: 12 amino acids. V shed 5 bases and J shed 9 bases, with 11 bases lying between them. Germline values: CDR1 SGHTA, CDR2 FQGTGA. This chain's CDR3 is CASSADRGEQFF. As DNA, the CDR3 is TGTGCCAGCAGCGCCGACAGAGGTGAGCAGTTCTTC.

A remark on this clone: The sample contains more than one DNA sequence encoding this CDR3. The J gene is TRBJ2-5, the V gene TRBV6-5, with D tentatively TRBD1 (5 bases). V shed 6 bases and J shed 5 bases, with 7 bases lying between them. The CDR3 is made up of 11 amino acids. Germline V lookup: CDR1 MNHEY, CDR2 SVGAGI. CDR3 sequence reads: CASRGLETQYF. Here the CDR3 DNA reads TGTGCCAGCAGGGGGCTCGAGACCCAGTACTTC.

The rearrangement links TRBV19 to TRBJ2-7; TRBD1 might be the D (6 bases). CDR1 and CDR2 (germline): LNHDA, SQIVND (reference sequence). Trimming cost V 10 bases and J 2 bases, with 15 bases left between them. This CDR3 is 13 amino acids long. This CDR3 is CATRQEKAYEQYF. The DNA for the CDR3 is TGTGCCACCCGACAGGAGAAGGCCTACGAGCAGTACTTC.

In DNA, the CDR3 is TGTGCCAGCAGCCTAAAAATGAGCACTGAAGCTTTCTTT. Amino acids: CASSLKMSTEAFF. This sequence joins TRBV11-2 and TRBJ1-1; D call uncertain. The germline V gene encodes CDR1 SGHAT and CDR2 FQNNGV. V was clipped by 5 bases and J by 4 bases, with 11 bases between them. This CDR3 has 13 amino acids.

This clone was picked up one time. The V and J genes are TRBV29-1 and TRBJ2-7; 10 bases map to TRBD2. Germline V CDR1 and CDR2: SQVTM, ANQGSEA. The J segment lost 2 bases and the V segment lost 7 bases, leaving 5 bases of the junction unmatched. This CDR3 comprises 13 residues. The CDR3 reads CSAGTSVPYEQYF. Written as DNA, the CDR3 is TGCAGCGCTGGGACTAGCGTACCCTACGAGCAGTACTTC.

As for this clone: Other DNA variants within this sample encode the same CDR3. V is TRBV27 and J is TRBJ1-6, with D maybe TRBD1 (5 bases). The V and J ends lost 9 bases and 7 bases respectively, with 25 bases between them. Germline loops: CDR1 MNHEY, CDR2 SMNVEV (reference sequence). The CDR3 length is 17 residues. CDR3 protein: CASSEGRGLSWNSPLHF. DNA for the CDR3: TGTGCCAGTAGTGAGGGAAGGGGACTCTCGTGGAATTCACCCCTCCACTTT.

This clone was detected once. This chain uses TRBV2 with TRBJ2-1; tentative D call: TRBD1 (6 bases). The CDR3 loop spans 16 amino acids. V was clipped by 1 base and J by 5 bases, with 15 bases between them. CDR1 and CDR2 from the germline V gene are SNHLY and FYNNEI. For the CDR3, the DNA is TGTGCCAGCAGTGAAGGAGCAGGGGAGAGGGACAATGAGCAGTTCTTC. Translation gives CASSEGAGERDNEQFF.

The chain joins TRBV6-1 to TRBJ2-7; no definite D call. The germline CDR1 and CDR2 sequences are MNHNS and SASEGT. Trimming took off 1 base at V and 5 bases at J, with 12 bases between the two ends. This CDR3 contains 14 residues. The CDR3 sequence is CASSEGAGWDEQYF. CDR3 coding DNA: TGTGCCAGCAGTGAAGGGGCAGGTTGGGACGAGCAGTACTTC.